The 27 T cell receptor beta chains below come from one sample, sequenced in a study of cytomegalovirus exposure and HLA in healthy donors (TCRdb year 2017). Library construction relied on the immunoSEQ multiplex PCR assay. For the multiplex PCR, a mixture combining 60 forward primers for TCR Vbeta segments and 13 reverse primers for TCR Jbeta segments was used. Entries here come from immuneACCESS through TCRdb and include only in-frame sequences with V and J called. Some clones fail to appear in such tables; in the studies checked, an unresolved V gene covers under half of the shortfall, and the cause of the remainder is unknown. This sample has approximately 110,000 clones in its table, and 74% of those were observed once. The ten top clones hold about 2.6% of the sample. Input material: PBMCs. The receptors originated from a man aged 50 or older in good health and CMV-seropositive.

This clone was recorded a few times. The genes are TRBV10-2 and TRBJ2-7, with TRBD1 matching over 9 bases. V shed 4 bases and J 5 bases; nucleotides not matched to a gene: 6. The CDR3 is made up of 14 amino acids. Per germline, CDR1 WSHSY and CDR2 SAAADI. Written as DNA, the CDR3 is TGCGCCAGCAGTGGGGCGGACAGGGGCCACGAGCAGTACTTC. Residues: CASSGADRGHEQYF.

About this clone: At one end, the junction sequence differs from germline, possibly due to a read error. V gene TRBV19 combines with J gene TRBJ1-1; D perhaps matches TRBD1 (5 bases). Per germline, CDR1 LNHDA and CDR2 SQIVND (reference sequence). The CDR3 runs to 17 residues. The DNA for the CDR3 is TGTGCCAGTACCCCGGGACGGACTAATTTTTGGAACGCTGAAGCTTTCTTT. Translating gives CASTPGRTNFWNAEAFF. Full variable domain (rest looked up from reference TRBV19 and TRBJ1-1): DGGITQSPKYLFRKEGQNVTLSCEQNLNHDAMYWYRQDPGQGLRLIYYSQIVNDFQKGDIAEGYSVSREKKESFPLTVTSAQKNPTAFYLCASTPGRTNFWNAEAFFGQGTRLTVV.

The chain uses TRBV6-1 and TRBJ1-5; perhaps TRBD1 as D (5 bases). Between the trimmed V and J ends, which lost 2 bases and 6 bases, there was a span of 14 bases. Germline assignment: CDR1 MNHNS and CDR2 SASEGT. This CDR3 is built from 15 residues. Here the CDR3 reads CASSEMGGNGQPQHF. Here the CDR3 DNA reads TGTGCCAGCAGTGAAATGGGGGGGAACGGTCAGCCCCAGCATTTT.

This clone has just a few counts. The chain is built from TRBV7-9 and TRBJ1-4, with no clear D. The CDR3 is 13 amino acids. The germline V and J ends were trimmed by 2 bases and 8 bases, with 9 bases remaining between them. From germline, CDR1 is SEHNR and CDR2 FQNEAQ (reference sequence). The CDR3 DNA reads as TGTGCCAGCAGCTTACAGGAGGTGGAAAAACTGTTTTTT. This gives the protein CASSLQEVEKLFF.

The chain recombines TRBV28 with TRBJ1-5, with D unclear. CDR1 and CDR2 from the germline V gene are MDHEN and SYDVKM. The CDR3 has 12 amino acids. With 4 bases removed from V and 4 bases from J, the gap between germline ends came to 5 bases. CDR3 coding DNA: TGTGCCAGCAGTTCCCTAAATCAGCCCCAGCATTTT. It translates to CASSSLNQPQHF.

In the case of this clone: A read error may produce the germline difference seen at one junction end. J is TRBJ2-1 and V is TRBV2; 10 bases match TRBD1. There are 11 residues in the CDR3. Germline V gene lookup returns CDR1 SNHLY and CDR2 FYNNEI. In DNA form, the CDR3 reads TGTGCCAGCACCGGGGGACAGGGGCATGTCTTC. It specifies CASTGGQGHVF.

J is TRBJ2-3 and V is TRBV4-1, with TRBD1 matching over 11 bases. After removal of 1 base from V and 3 bases from J, the junction contained 9 bases not matched to a gene. Germline CDR1 reads MGHRA; CDR2 reads YSYEKL. The CDR3 has 18 residues. The CDR3 coding sequence is TGCGCCAGCAGCCAAGTCACCTTCCGGGACAGGGGGACAGATACGCAGTATTTT. This codes for CASSQVTFRDRGTDTQYF.

J is TRBJ2-4 and V is TRBV11-3, with D perhaps TRBD1 (5 bases). The CDR3 contains 14 residues. Germline CDR1 reads SGHNT; CDR2 reads YENEEA. V was trimmed by 5 bases and J by 6 bases, leaving 14 bases between them. DNA of the CDR3: TGTGCCAGCAGCCAATGGGCAGGGTCAAACATTCAGTACTTC. This gives the protein CASSQWAGSNIQYF.

J is TRBJ1-2 and V is TRBV2; 10 bases match TRBD1. This CDR3 comprises 15 residues. Germline V CDR1 and CDR2: SNHLY, FYNNEI. Trimming took 6 bases from V and 2 from J; bases not matched to a gene: 6. The CDR3 bases are TGTGCCAGCAGCCCTGGGACAGGGGCCAACTATGGCTACACCTTC. This codes for CASSPGTGANYGYTF.

This clone appeared a single time. This rearrangement joins TRBV7-8 to TRBJ2-3; D is ambiguous. From germline, CDR1 is SGHVS and CDR2 FQNEAQ. V was clipped by 5 bases and J by 6 bases, with 18 bases between them. This CDR3 has 15 amino acids. As DNA, the CDR3 is TGTGCCAGCAGCCCGGGTCGGGTTATTAGGGATACGCAGTATTTT. This sequence encodes CASSPGRVIRDTQYF.

The chain combines TRBV5-6 with TRBJ2-7; 9 bases are a match to TRBD1. The CDR3 is 16 residues long. Germline values: CDR1 SGHDT, CDR2 YYEEEE. Germline trimming cut 2 bases from V and 3 bases from J; bases unmatched to any gene: 9. CDR3 protein: CASSFPPGQGGYEQYF. CDR3 in DNA: TGTGCCAGCAGCTTTCCACCGGGACAGGGTGGCTACGAGCAGTACTTC. The whole variable domain, remainder taken from reference TRBV5-6 and TRBJ2-7, is DAGVTQSPTHLIKTRGQQVTLRCSPKSGHDTVSWYQQALGQGPQFIFQYYEEEERQRGNFPDRFSGHQFPNYSSELNVNALLLGDSALYLCASSFPPGQGGYEQYFGPGTRLTVT.

The rearrangement joins TRBV10-3 to TRBJ2-6; 7 nucleotides agree with TRBD1. The ends lost 6 bases at V and 2 bases at J; junction bases unmatched: 4. The germline gives CDR1 ENHRY, CDR2 SYGVKD. The CDR3 sequence is 15 residues long. CDR3 in amino acids: CAISVDRAGANVLTF. The CDR3 DNA reads TGTGCCATCAGCGTAGACAGGGCTGGGGCCAACGTCCTGACTTTC.

For the CDR3, the DNA is TGTGCCAGCAGCTTAGTATCCCTTATAGGGGGCCCCGGAAACACCATATATTTT. Residues: CASSLVSLIGGPGNTIYF. V gene TRBV7-2 combines with J gene TRBJ1-3, with 7 bases identical to TRBD1. Germline CDR1 is SGHTA and CDR2 is FQGNSA. Trimming at V came to 1 base and at J to 4 bases, leaving 13 bases not matched to a gene. The CDR3 totals 18 residues.

This clone was detected only a few times. The chain has TRBV9 and TRBJ2-1; 7 positions agree with TRBD2. Germline CDR1 reads SGDLS; CDR2 reads YYNGEE. CDR3 length equals 15 residues. Unmatched junction bases numbered 2, after V lost 0 bases and J lost 2 bases. The CDR3 DNA follows: TGTGCCAGCAGCGTAGTGAGCGGGGCCTACAATGAGCAGTTCTTC. It codes for CASSVVSGAYNEQFF.

This chain joins TRBV19 and TRBJ2-6; a possible D gene is TRBD1 (6 bases). The V gene lost 9 bases and the J gene lost 0 bases, with 15 bases spanning the gap. Germline-derived CDR1 and CDR2 are LNHDA and SQIVND (reference sequence). The CDR3 has 16 amino acids. CDR3: CASEDRFISGANVLTF. CDR3 in DNA: TGTGCCAGCGAGGACAGATTTATCTCTGGGGCCAACGTCCTGACTTTC.

CDR3 region: CASSHNAGEASSYNEQFF. CDR3 DNA sequence: TGTGCCAGCAGCCATAACGCGGGGGAGGCTAGCTCCTACAATGAGCAGTTCTTC. V is TRBV11-2 and J is TRBJ2-1, with 7 bases matching TRBD2. Germline assignment: CDR1 SGHAT and CDR2 FQNNGV. The V and J ends lost 5 bases and 0 bases, in that order; junction bases with no gene match: 13. The CDR3 extends over 18 amino acids.

The chain is built from TRBV9 and TRBJ2-3, with D tentatively TRBD1 (6 bases). The germline V and J ends were trimmed by 6 bases and 0 bases, with 17 bases remaining between them. This CDR3 spans 16 amino acids. Germline V lookup: CDR1 SGDLS, CDR2 YYNGEE. The CDR3 nucleotides read TGTGCCAGCAACCCATCCAGGGGATCGAGCACAGATACGCAGTATTTT. It is translated as CASNPSRGSSTDTQYF.

The rearrangement joins TRBV7-6 to TRBJ2-2, with TRBD1 identical over 11 bases. Germline V gives CDR1 SGHVS, CDR2 FNYEAQ. The CDR3 is made up of 15 amino acids. J lost 6 bases, V lost 2 bases, and 2 bases had no gene match. The CDR3 DNA sequence: TGTGCCAGCAGCTTAAGGGACAGGGGGGCCGGGGAGCTGTTTTTT. It is translated as CASSLRDRGAGELFF.

The chain employs TRBV2 and TRBJ2-1, with 11 positions matching TRBD1. Germline loops: CDR1 SNHLY, CDR2 FYNNEI. V dropped 2 bases and J dropped 8; count of bases not matched to a gene: 5. The CDR3 totals 15 residues. CDR3: CASSEPDRGRDEQFF. The CDR3 DNA sequence: TGTGCCAGCAGTGAACCGGACAGGGGGCGAGATGAGCAGTTCTTC.

The chain combines TRBV5-1 with TRBJ2-1, with D possibly matching TRBD1 (5 bases). V lost 0 bases, J lost 6 bases, and 10 bases lay in between. From germline, CDR1 is SGHRS and CDR2 YFSETQ. CDR3 length equals 14 residues. In nucleotides, the CDR3 is TGCGCCAGCAGCTTGGAAGGAAGGGGCAATGAGCAGTTCTTC. This encodes CASSLEGRGNEQFF.

For this clone: Different DNA sequences within this sample yield the same CDR3. The chain has TRBV20-1 and TRBJ1-2; possibly TRBD1 for D (6 bases). Trimming took off 3 bases at V and 6 bases at J, with 8 bases between the two ends. Germline CDR1 is DFQATT and CDR2 is SNEGSKA (reference sequence). The CDR3 is 11 amino acids. This CDR3 reads CSARTGNGYTF. CDR3 nucleotide sequence: TGCAGTGCTAGGACAGGAAATGGCTACACCTTC.

V is TRBV13 and J is TRBJ2-3; 9 nucleotides line up with TRBD2. This CDR3 is built from 21 residues. V dropped 6 bases and J dropped 2; count of bases not matched to a gene: 24. CDR1 is PRHDT and CDR2 is FYEKMQ in the germline V gene (reference sequence). The DNA of the CDR3 is TGTGCCAGCAGTCGCTCGCCCGGGACTAGCCTTCGGCGGGCGCCCACAGATACGCAGTATTTT. The encoded protein is CASSRSPGTSLRRAPTDTQYF.

The chain is built from TRBV11-2 and TRBJ2-3; possibly TRBD2 for D (6 bases). The CDR3 is 15 residues long. Trimming pared 2 bases from V and 2 bases from J, leaving 11 bases between. Germline CDR1 and CDR2: SGHAT and FQNNGV. CDR3 nucleotide sequence: TGTGCCAGCAGCTTAATGCGGGACTCCACAGATACGCAGTATTTT. It is translated as CASSLMRDSTDTQYF.

This clone was observed a single time. The genes are TRBV19 and TRBJ2-3, with D possibly matching TRBD2 (5 bases). V was clipped by 5 bases and J by 2 bases, with 11 bases between them. This CDR3 spans 14 amino acids. Germline V lookup: CDR1 LNHDA, CDR2 SQIVND (reference sequence). In nucleotides, the CDR3 is TGTGCCAGTAGTCGCGGGCTTTACACAGATACGCAGTATTTT. Protein sequence: CASSRGLYTDTQYF. Using reference TRBV19 and TRBJ2-3 for the parts outside the CDR3, the full variable domain is DGGITQSPKYLFRKEGQNVTLSCEQNLNHDAMYWYRQDPGQGLRLIYYSQIVNDFQKGDIAEGYSVSREKKESFPLTVTSAQKNPTAFYLCASSRGLYTDTQYFGPGTRLTVL.

This clone was picked up a small number of times. The chain links TRBV6-1 to TRBJ2-1; 7 bases line up with TRBD2. CDR1 is MNHNS, CDR2 SASEGT, per germline. V gave up 6 bases and J gave up 4 bases; unmatched junction bases: 9. This CDR3 is built from 15 residues. The CDR3 DNA follows: TGTGCCAGCAGCTTGGCGGGAGACCGGTACAATGAGCAGTTCTTC. Its protein is CASSLAGDRYNEQFF.

This chain joins TRBV5-5 and TRBJ2-1; 15 bases line up with TRBD2. CDR1 is SGHKS and CDR2 is YYEKEE in the germline V gene (reference sequence). The CDR3 totals 16 residues. The ends lost 4 bases at V and 2 bases at J; junction bases unmatched: 1. The chain's CDR3 is CASSRTSGGAYNEQFF. DNA for the CDR3: TGTGCCAGCAGCCGGACTAGCGGGGGGGCCTACAATGAGCAGTTCTTC.

The chain links TRBV12-5 to TRBJ1-5; TRBD1 might be the D (5 bases). V was pared by 7 bases and J by 4 bases, with 14 bases between. The germline CDR1 and CDR2 sequences are LGHNT and FRNRAP. CDR3 length: 14 amino acids. The chain's CDR3 is CASVPGGVNQPQHF. CDR3 DNA: TGTGCTAGTGTCCCCGGGGGGGTAAATCAGCCCCAGCATTTT.